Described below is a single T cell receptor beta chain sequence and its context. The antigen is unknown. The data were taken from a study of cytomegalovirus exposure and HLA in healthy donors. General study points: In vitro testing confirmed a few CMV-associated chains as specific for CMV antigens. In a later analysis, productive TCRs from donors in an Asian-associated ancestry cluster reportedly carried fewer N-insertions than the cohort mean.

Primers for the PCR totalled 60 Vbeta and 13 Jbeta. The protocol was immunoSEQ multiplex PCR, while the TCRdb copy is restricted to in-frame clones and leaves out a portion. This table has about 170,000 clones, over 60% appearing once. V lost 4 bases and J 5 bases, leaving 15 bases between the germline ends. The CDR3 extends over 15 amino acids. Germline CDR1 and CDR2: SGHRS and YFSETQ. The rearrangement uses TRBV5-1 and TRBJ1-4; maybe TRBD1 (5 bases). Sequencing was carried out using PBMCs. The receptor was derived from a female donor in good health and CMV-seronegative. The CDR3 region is CASSLLDNSNEKLFF. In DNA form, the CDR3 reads TGCGCCAGCAGCCTATTGGACAACTCAAATGAAAAACTGTTTTTT. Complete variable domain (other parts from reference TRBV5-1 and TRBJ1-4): KAGVTQTPRYLIKTRGQQVTLSCSPISGHRSVSWYQQTPGQGLQFLFEYFSETQRNKGNFPGRFSGRQFSNSRSEMNVSTLELGDSALYLCASSLLDNSNEKLFFGSGTQLSVL.